This TCR beta chain was observed in a study of early stage breast cancer tumors. Across the whole study: Of some 17 invasive breast tumors, about a dozen were hormone receptor-positive, HER2-negative. Seven or eight ER+/PR+/HER2- tumors were invasive ductal; a few were invasive lobular.

Data came from immunoSEQ multiplex PCR; TCRdb stores just in-frame clones and leaves some out. The sample records around 14,000 clones, about four fifths being singletons. With 4 bases removed from V and 0 bases from J, the gap between germline ends came to 22 bases. The CDR3 consists of 19 residues. Per germline, CDR1 ENHRY and CDR2 SYGVKD. General study points: In most of the 16 patients, blood comparison separated tumor from normal breast.

About this clone: Its antigen remains unknown.

V usage is TRBV10-3 and J usage is TRBJ2-4; unclear D gene. This TCR was sampled from a person aged 50-59 years with breast cancer. Source material: normal breast tissue next to the tumor. The CDR3 region is CAISGGVVLRGLAKNIQYF. Written as DNA, the CDR3 is TGTGCCATCAGTGGTGGAGTAGTACTACGTGGCCTAGCCAAAAACATTCAGTACTTC.